This T cell receptor (beta chain) was sequenced for a study of blood T cell repertoires in COVID-19. Overall study: The United States, Italy and Spain provided the acute and convalescent COVID-19 samples.

Trimming shortened V by 2 bases and J by 0 bases, and 9 bases separated the two germline ends. There are 14 residues in the CDR3. Per the germline V gene, CDR1 is SQVTM and CDR2 is ANQGSEA. Seattle participants joined during active infection and were tracked over time. Original processing methods: It was from reference gene primer amplification that nucleated cell counts were estimated. Libraries were prepared by immunoSEQ multiplex PCR; TCRdb keeps only in-frame clonotypes and omits some of them. V, J and clone size are those of that table, while D and trimming were read from the DNA. This sample has about 360,000 clones, with 86% found just once.

This chain connects TRBV29-1 to TRBJ2-3; D not resolved. The sequence was obtained from a woman aged 60-70 years with COVID-19, enrolled during active disease. Sequencing used peripheral blood. CDR3 in amino acids: CSVENPTSTDTQYF. CDR3 in DNA: TGCAGCGTTGAAAACCCAACTAGCACAGATACGCAGTATTTT.